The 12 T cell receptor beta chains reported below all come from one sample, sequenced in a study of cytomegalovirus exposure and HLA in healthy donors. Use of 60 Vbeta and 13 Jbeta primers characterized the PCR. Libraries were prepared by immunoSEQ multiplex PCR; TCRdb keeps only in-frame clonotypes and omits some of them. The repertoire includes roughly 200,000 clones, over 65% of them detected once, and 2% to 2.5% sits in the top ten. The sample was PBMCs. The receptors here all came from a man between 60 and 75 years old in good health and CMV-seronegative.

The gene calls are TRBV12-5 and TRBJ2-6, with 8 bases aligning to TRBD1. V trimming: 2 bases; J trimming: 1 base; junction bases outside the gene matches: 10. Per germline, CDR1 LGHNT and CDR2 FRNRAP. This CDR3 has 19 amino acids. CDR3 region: CASGLPRTGFGSGANVLTF. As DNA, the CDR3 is TGTGCTAGTGGTTTGCCAAGGACAGGGTTTGGGTCTGGGGCCAACGTCCTGACTTTC. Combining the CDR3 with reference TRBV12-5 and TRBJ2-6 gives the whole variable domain DARVTQTPRHKVTEMGQEVTMRCQPILGHNTVFWYRQTMMQGLELLAYFRNRAPLDDSGMPKDRFSAEMPDATLATLKIQPSEPRDSAVYFCASGLPRTGFGSGANVLTFGAGSRLTVL.

As DNA, the CDR3 is TGCGCCAGCAGTGGACAGATGAACACTGAAGCTTTCTTT. The encoded protein is CASSGQMNTEAFF. The chain employs TRBV10-1 and TRBJ1-1, with TRBD1 as a possible D gene (5 bases). Deletions cut 4 bases from V and 0 bases from J, with 6 bases between. The CDR3 is 13 amino acids. Per the germline V gene, CDR1 is WNHNN and CDR2 is SYGVQD (reference sequence).

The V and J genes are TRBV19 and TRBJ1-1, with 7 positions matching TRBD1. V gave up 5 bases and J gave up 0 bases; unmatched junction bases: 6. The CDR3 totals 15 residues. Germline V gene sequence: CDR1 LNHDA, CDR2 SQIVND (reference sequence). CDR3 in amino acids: CASSVTGRLNTEAFF. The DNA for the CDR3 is TGTGCCAGTAGTGTGACAGGGCGACTGAACACTGAAGCTTTCTTT.

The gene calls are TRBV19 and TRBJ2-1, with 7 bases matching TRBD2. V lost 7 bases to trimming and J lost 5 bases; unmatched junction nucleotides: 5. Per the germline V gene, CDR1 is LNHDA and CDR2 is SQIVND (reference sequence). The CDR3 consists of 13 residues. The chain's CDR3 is CASTSGRDNEQFF. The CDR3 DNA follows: TGTGCCAGTACCTCAGGGAGGGACAATGAGCAGTTCTTC.

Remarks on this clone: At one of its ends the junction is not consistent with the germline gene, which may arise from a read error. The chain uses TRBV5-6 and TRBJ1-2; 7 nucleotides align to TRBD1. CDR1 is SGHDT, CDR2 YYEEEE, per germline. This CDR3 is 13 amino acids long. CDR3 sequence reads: CASSQDRLYGYPF. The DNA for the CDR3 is TGTGCCAGCAGCCAGGACAGGCTGTATGGCTACCCCTTC.

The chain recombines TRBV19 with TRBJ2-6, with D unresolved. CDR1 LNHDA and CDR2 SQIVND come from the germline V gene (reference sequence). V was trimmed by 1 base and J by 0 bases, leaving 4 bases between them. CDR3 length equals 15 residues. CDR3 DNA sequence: TGTGCCAGTAGTATAGCATCCTCTGGGGCCAACGTCCTGACTTTC. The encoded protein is CASSIASSGANVLTF.

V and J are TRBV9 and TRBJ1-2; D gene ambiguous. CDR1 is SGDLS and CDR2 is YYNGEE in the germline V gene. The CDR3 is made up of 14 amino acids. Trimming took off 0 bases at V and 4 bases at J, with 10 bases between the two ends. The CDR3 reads CASSVAGVGYGYTF. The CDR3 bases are TGTGCCAGCAGCGTAGCCGGGGTCGGCTATGGCTACACCTTC.

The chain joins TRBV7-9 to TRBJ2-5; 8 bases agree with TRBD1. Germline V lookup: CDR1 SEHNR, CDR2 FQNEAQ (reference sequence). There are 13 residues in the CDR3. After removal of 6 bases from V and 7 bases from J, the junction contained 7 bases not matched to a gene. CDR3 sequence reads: CASSSGQGLTQYF. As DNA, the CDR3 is TGTGCCAGCAGTTCCGGACAGGGATTGACCCAGTACTTC.

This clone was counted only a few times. The CDR3 nucleotides are TGTGCCAGCAGCGGGGGGACAGGGGCACGTAATGAAAAACTGTTTTTT. It translates to CASSGGTGARNEKLFF. V is TRBV5-8 and J is TRBJ1-4, with 10 positions matching TRBD1. With V trimmed by 4 bases and J by 4 bases, 7 bases remained unmatched. Per germline, CDR1 SGHTS and CDR2 YDEGEE. The CDR3 consists of 16 residues.

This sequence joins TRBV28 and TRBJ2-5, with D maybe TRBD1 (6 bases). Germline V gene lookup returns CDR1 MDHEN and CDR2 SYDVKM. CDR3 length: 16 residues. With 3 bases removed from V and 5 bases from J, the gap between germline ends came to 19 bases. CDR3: CASSLTPALRGETQYF. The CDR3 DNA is TGTGCCAGCAGTTTGACTCCAGCCTTGAGGGGGGAGACCCAGTACTTC.

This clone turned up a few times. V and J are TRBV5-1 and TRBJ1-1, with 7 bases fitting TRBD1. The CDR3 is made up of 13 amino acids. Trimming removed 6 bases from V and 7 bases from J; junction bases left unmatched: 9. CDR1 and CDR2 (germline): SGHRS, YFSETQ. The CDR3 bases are TGCGCCAGCAACAAGGCCAGGGGGGATGAAGCTTTCTTT. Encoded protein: CASNKARGDEAFF. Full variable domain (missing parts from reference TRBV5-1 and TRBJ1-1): KAGVTQTPRYLIKTRGQQVTLSCSPISGHRSVSWYQQTPGQGLQFLFEYFSETQRNKGNFPGRFSGRQFSNSRSEMNVSTLELGDSALYLCASNKARGDEAFFGQGTRLTVV.

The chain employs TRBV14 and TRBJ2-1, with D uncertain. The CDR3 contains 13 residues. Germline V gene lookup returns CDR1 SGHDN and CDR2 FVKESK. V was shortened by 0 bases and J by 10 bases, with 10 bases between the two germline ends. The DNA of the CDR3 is TGTGCCAGCAGCCAAGAGTGGAGTCAAGAGCAGTTCTTC. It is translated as CASSQEWSQEQFF.